This passage covers 19 T cell receptor beta chains from one sample sequenced in a study of CD8 T cells in ankylosing spondylitis (dated 2017 in TCRdb). The library was produced with 5' RACE. These reads were obtained on an Illumina HiSeq 2500. Using fastp trimming at Q25 and MiXCR clonotype assembly, TCRdb reanalyzed the public sequencing data and kept in-frame beta chains. Records with the same CDR3 protein are collapsed into one entry carrying the most frequent genes and DNA. In all, the sample holds 200,000 to 300,000 distinct CDR3 sequences, and approximately 11% of those were seen once. The biggest ten clones account for less than 8% of the sample. The sample taken for sequencing was blood, either unsorted or a sorted T cell fraction (not recorded which). The receptors stem from a male donor with ankylosing spondylitis or in good health (not recorded which).

Ten or more counts support this clonotype. This chain connects TRBV7-6 to TRBJ2-2; D is unclear. Germline V CDR1 and CDR2: SGHVS, FNYEAQ. The CDR3 has 15 residues. Trimming took 2 bases from V and 2 from J, leaving 9 bases between them. Here the CDR3 DNA reads TGTGCCAGCAGCTTACGACAAGTAAACACCGGGGAGCTGTTTTTT. Amino acid sequence: CASSLRQVNTGELFF. Based on the CDR3 plus reference TRBV7-6 and TRBJ2-2, the full variable domain is GAGVSQSPRYKVTKRGQDVALRCDPISGHVSLYWYRQALGQGPEFLTYFNYEAQQDKSGLPNDRFSAERPEGSISTLTIQRTEQRDSAMYRCASSLRQVNTGELFFGEGSRLTVL.

In its sample, this clonotype was seen many times. The V and J genes are TRBV7-6 and TRBJ1-1; TRBD1 is a possible D gene (6 bases). Per the germline V gene, CDR1 is SGHVS and CDR2 is FNYEAQ. The ends were cut back, 2 bases at V and 5 bases at J, with 12 bases in the middle. This CDR3 contains 14 residues. The CDR3 DNA sequence: TGTGCCAGCAGCTTAACAGGGAGGGGAACTGAAGCTTTCTTT. This codes for CASSLTGRGTEAFF.

This clonotype has a handful of counts. J is TRBJ1-5 and V is TRBV2, with D tentatively TRBD1 (6 bases). CDR3 size: 22 residues. Between the trimmed V and J ends, which lost 3 bases and 2 bases, there was a span of 32 bases. Germline values: CDR1 SNHLY, CDR2 FYNNEI. The CDR3 sequence: CASSESWLGRGVLLDGNQPQHF. The CDR3 bases are TGTGCCAGCAGTGAGAGTTGGTTGGGCAGGGGCGTTTTATTAGATGGCAATCAGCCCCAGCATTTT.

The table lists this clonotype with many counts. The V and J genes are TRBV12-3 or TRBV12-4 and TRBJ2-3; no definite D call. This CDR3 spans 14 amino acids. V was shortened by 2 bases and J by 0 bases, with 6 bases between the two germline ends. CDR3 loop: CASSLWRSTDTQYF. CDR3 in DNA: TGTGCCAGCAGTTTATGGCGGAGCACAGATACGCAGTATTTT.

The chain combines TRBV7-2 with TRBJ2-7; no firm D call. The CDR3 consists of 14 residues. Trimming shortened V by 5 bases and J by 2 bases, and 13 bases separated the two germline ends. Germline V gene sequence: CDR1 SGHTA, CDR2 FQGNSA. Here the CDR3 DNA reads TGTGCCAGCAGCCTAGATCTAGGAACCTACGAGCAGTACTTC. Translating it yields CASSLDLGTYEQYF.

This clonotype occurred many times. The V and J genes are TRBV9 and TRBJ2-5; 9 nucleotides match TRBD1. Losses at the gene ends were 3 bases for V and 5 bases for J; bases not matched to a gene: 11. Germline V gene sequence: CDR1 SGDLS, CDR2 YYNGEE. The CDR3 totals 16 residues. The chain's CDR3 is CASSGGAGTGRETQYF. DNA for the CDR3: TGTGCCAGCAGCGGAGGCGCCGGGACAGGGCGTGAGACCCAGTACTTC.

This clonotype showed up many times. The rearrangement uses TRBV6-2 or TRBV6-3 and TRBJ2-7; D is possibly TRBD2 (5 bases). Trimming removed 7 bases at V and 6 bases at J, with 13 bases between. The CDR3 contains 12 residues. CDR1 and CDR2 from the germline V gene are MNHEY and SVGEGT. The CDR3 spells CASMTLSGEQYF. The CDR3 bases are TGTGCCAGCATGACCTTAAGCGGCGAGCAGTACTTC.

The chain recombines TRBV5-1 with TRBJ2-5, with TRBD1 as a possible D gene (5 bases). There are 16 residues in the CDR3. V was cut by 4 bases and J by 2 bases, with 18 bases left in between. Per the germline V gene, CDR1 is SGHRS and CDR2 is YFSETQ. CDR3 in amino acids: CASSLPGAAGQETQYF. The CDR3 nucleotides read TGCGCCAGCAGCCTCCCTGGGGCCGCAGGACAAGAGACCCAGTACTTC.

This clonotype was seen many times. V and J are TRBV5-1 and TRBJ2-7; 8 nucleotides match TRBD2. With V trimmed by 10 bases and J by 2 bases, 14 bases remained unmatched. Germline V gives CDR1 SGHRS, CDR2 YFSETQ. The CDR3 is made up of 15 amino acids. The CDR3 loop reads CASRTGLADTYEQYF. CDR3 in DNA: TGCGCCTCAAGGACCGGACTAGCTGATACCTACGAGCAGTACTTC.

This clonotype was seen repeatedly, ten times or more. This chain joins TRBV20-1 and TRBJ2-5; D assignment may be TRBD1 or TRBD2 (5 bases each). Trimming cost V 5 bases and J 1 base, with 14 bases left between them. The germline CDR1 and CDR2 sequences are DFQATT and SNEGSKA (reference sequence). The CDR3 is made up of 14 amino acids. The DNA of the CDR3 is TGCAGTGCTCCCCTTACCGGGACCCAAGAGACCCAGTACTTC. Protein sequence: CSAPLTGTQETQYF.

This clonotype was found a few times. The gene calls are TRBV5-1 and TRBJ2-7; 9 bases align to TRBD1. Germline trimming cut 2 bases from V and 2 bases from J; bases unmatched to any gene: 2. There are 14 residues in the CDR3. Germline values: CDR1 SGHRS, CDR2 YFSETQ. CDR3 sequence: CASSLQGAPYEQYF. CDR3 coding DNA: TGCGCCAGCAGCTTACAGGGGGCCCCCTACGAGCAGTACTTC.

The table lists this clonotype with many counts. The rearrangement links TRBV20-1 to TRBJ2-3; D call uncertain. Per germline, CDR1 DFQATT and CDR2 SNEGSKA (reference sequence). V lost 4 bases and J 0 bases, leaving 11 bases between the germline ends. The CDR3 has 14 amino acids. CDR3 protein: CSAIAKLSTDTQYF. CDR3 bases: TGCAGTGCTATTGCGAAGTTGAGCACAGATACGCAGTATTTT.

This clonotype has at least ten counts. The chain carries TRBV12-3 or TRBV12-4 and TRBJ2-3; 7 nucleotides match TRBD1. The CDR3 consists of 16 residues. J was trimmed by 9 bases and V by 6 bases; bases with no gene match: 18. The CDR3 loop is CASREQGSSLQWTQYF. As DNA, the CDR3 is TGTGCCAGCAGAGAACAGGGGTCTTCCCTTCAGTGGACGCAGTATTTT.

The rearrangement links TRBV5-1 to TRBJ2-2; D remains unclear. Germline assignment: CDR1 SGHRS and CDR2 YFSETQ. Trimming shortened V by 6 bases and J by 4 bases, and 10 bases separated the two germline ends. The CDR3 sequence is 13 residues long. Written as DNA, the CDR3 is TGCGCCAGCAAATCCCAGGCCACCGGGGAGCTGTTTTTT. Translation gives CASKSQATGELFF.

This clonotype is medium-sized. CDR3 bases: TGCAGTGCCGTGAGGGCTTGGGATGGCTACACCTTC. This sequence encodes CSAVRAWDGYTF. The chain uses TRBV20-1 and TRBJ1-2; no reliable D call. Germline values: CDR1 DFQATT, CDR2 SNEGSKA (reference sequence). The CDR3 sequence is 12 residues long. With 6 bases removed from V and 6 bases from J, the gap between germline ends came to 14 bases.

The table lists this clonotype with many counts. This chain's CDR3 is CASKGLTGIAKNIQYF. The CDR3, as DNA: TGTGCCAGCAAGGGCCTGACAGGAATAGCCAAAAACATTCAGTACTTC. The rearrangement uses TRBV11-2 and TRBJ2-4, with D perhaps TRBD1 (6 bases). The germline CDR1 and CDR2 sequences are SGHAT and FQNNGV. The CDR3 runs to 16 residues. Trimming shortened V by 7 bases and J by 0 bases, and 16 bases separated the two germline ends.

As concerns this clonotype: Being one base from a much bigger clone, this may be a read error. The rearrangement joins TRBV12-3 or TRBV12-4 to TRBJ2-4; D gene ambiguous. CDR3 length: 12 residues. Here the CDR3 DNA reads TGTGTCAGCCCCCAGCACCCTTGCATTCAGTACTTC. Translation gives CVSPQHPCIQYF.

This clonotype was recorded at least ten times. V is TRBV5-1 and J is TRBJ1-6; TRBD1 aligns across 8 bases. V lost 5 bases and J lost 10; bases outside the gene matches: 8. In germline, CDR1 is SGHRS, CDR2 YFSETQ. This CDR3 comprises 14 residues. The CDR3 nucleotides are TGCGCCAGCAGGGGACAGGACCTTGGATCACCCCTCCACTTT. Protein product: CASRGQDLGSPLHF.

This clonotype was counted between two and nine times. The chain uses TRBV3-1 and TRBJ2-5; 14 bases align to TRBD2. Germline CDR1 reads LGHDT; CDR2 reads YNNKEL (reference sequence). The CDR3 is 16 residues long. V dropped 1 base and J dropped 6; count of bases not matched to a gene: 4. Here the CDR3 DNA reads TGTGCCAGCAGCCAAGGACTAGCGGGAGGGTTGAAGACCCAGTACTTC. Protein: CASSQGLAGGLKTQYF.